The 22 T cell receptor beta chains given below trace back to one sample, sequenced in a study of T cells in Graves' hyperthyroidism and ophthalmopathy. RNA transcripts provided the source from which TCR beta CDR3 regions were amplified. A first-round RT-PCR of the TCR CDR3 used the HTBI primer set. One entry per CDR3 protein, called by TCRdb with MiXCR from the multiplex PCR reads. The sample contains approximately 590,000 distinct CDR3 sequences, 15% to 18% of which appear only once. The material sequenced was blood. The source is a woman in her twenties or thirties with Graves' hyperthyroidism.

There are many counts of this clonotype. The chain uses TRBV10-3 and TRBJ1-1, with no clear D. This CDR3 is built from 14 residues. CDR1 is ENHRY, CDR2 SYGVKD, per germline. V lost 6 bases, J lost 1 base, and 12 bases lay in between. The CDR3 DNA follows: TGTGCCATCAGAATAACGGGTGAGAACACTGAAGCTTTCTTT. It codes for CAIRITGENTEAFF.

This clonotype has ten or more counts. The V gene is TRBV30, the J gene TRBJ2-1; 9 bases are shared with TRBD1. J lost 0 bases, V lost 0 bases, and 3 bases had no gene match. The CDR3 has 16 amino acids. CDR1 is GTSNPN, CDR2 SVGIG, per germline (reference sequence). The CDR3 sequence is CAWSVLTGGSYNEQFF. The CDR3 region has the DNA TGTGCCTGGAGTGTACTGACAGGGGGCTCCTACAATGAGCAGTTCTTC.

Ten or more counts support this clonotype. The chain has TRBV29-1 and TRBJ2-1; D is ambiguous. Trimming took 4 bases from V and 2 from J, leaving 15 bases between them. Germline CDR1 SQVTM, CDR2 ANQGSEA. The CDR3 sequence is 15 residues long. The chain's CDR3 is CSVVLGQETYNEQFF. CDR3 coding DNA: TGCAGCGTTGTCTTGGGTCAGGAGACCTACAATGAGCAGTTCTTC.

The CDR3: CASSVGSGTGWYEQYF. CDR3 bases: TGTGCCAGCAGCGTCGGGTCAGGGACAGGTTGGTACGAGCAGTACTTC. The genes are TRBV9 and TRBJ2-7, with 8 bases matching TRBD1. This CDR3 has 16 residues. Germline-derived CDR1 and CDR2 are SGDLS and YYNGEE. The ends lost 2 bases at V and 4 bases at J; junction bases unmatched: 11.

V gene TRBV7-9 combines with J gene TRBJ2-7; 9 nucleotides align to TRBD2. The CDR3 has 15 residues. Trimming cost V 5 bases and J 2 bases; bases outside gene matches: 7. Germline V gives CDR1 SEHNR, CDR2 FQNEAQ (reference sequence). The CDR3 DNA follows: TGTGCCAGCAGCCAAGAAGCGGGAGGAACCTACGAGCAGTACTTC. This gives the protein CASSQEAGGTYEQYF.

The sample holds many counts of this clonotype. The genes are TRBV20-1 and TRBJ1-5; D gene ambiguous. Looked up from germline, CDR1 is DFQATT and CDR2 is SNEGSKA (reference sequence). CDR3 length: 13 amino acids. The V end lost 2 bases, the J end lost 6 bases, and 11 bases lay between the germline ends. This CDR3 is CSARRGVAQPQHF. CDR3 in DNA: TGCAGTGCTAGACGTGGGGTGGCTCAGCCCCAGCATTTT.

This rearrangement joins TRBV19 to TRBJ2-1; 7 nucleotides align to TRBD2. The germline CDR1 and CDR2 sequences are LNHDA and SQIVND (reference sequence). V shed 5 bases and J 4 bases; nucleotides not matched to a gene: 20. The CDR3 has 19 amino acids. CDR3: CASSAGLIAGPALYNEQFF. The CDR3 DNA sequence: TGTGCCAGTAGTGCCGGACTGATAGCGGGCCCAGCCCTATACAATGAGCAGTTCTTC.

In its sample, this clonotype was seen many times. This rearrangement joins TRBV29-1 to TRBJ2-1; 7 nucleotides agree with TRBD2. Losses at the gene ends were 3 bases for V and 0 bases for J; bases not matched to a gene: 14. Germline V gene data show CDR1 as SQVTM and CDR2 as ANQGSEA. There are 18 residues in the CDR3. In DNA form, the CDR3 reads TGCAGCGTTGAGGGGGGGATTCCATCCAGTCGCTCCTACAATGAGCAGTTCTTC. Its translation is CSVEGGIPSSRSYNEQFF.

This clonotype has more than one count but fewer than ten. No DNA is shown, since the ends of the CDR3 on it are uncertain; the CDR3 is the one TCRdb lists. The V call is TRBV9, the J call TRBJ2-1; the D call TRBD1 from the table was never checked on the DNA. Looked up from germline, CDR1 is SGDLS and CDR2 is YYNGEE. Including both end residues, the CDR3 is 13 amino acids long. CDR3 protein: CASSVAVGTTPFF.

This clonotype was seen at least ten times. V is TRBV6-1 and J is TRBJ1-1, with a possible D match to TRBD1 (6 bases). V was pared by 5 bases and J by 4 bases, with 17 bases between. The CDR3 consists of 15 residues. Germline CDR1 and CDR2: MNHNS and SASEGT. As DNA, the CDR3 is TGTGCCAGCAGTCCTAGCGGGGGCTCGGGCACTGAAGCTTTCTTT. Its protein is CASSPSGGSGTEAFF.

This clonotype was observed once. J is TRBJ2-1 and V is TRBV11-2; D tentatively reads TRBD1 or TRBD2 (5 bases each). The germline gives CDR1 SGHAT, CDR2 FQNNGV. V dropped 4 bases and J dropped 10 bases, with 17 bases sitting between them. The CDR3 length is 14 residues. The CDR3 DNA reads as TGTGCCAGCAGCTACCGGGACCTAATAGTAGAGCAGTTCTTC. Amino acids: CASSYRDLIVEQFF.

The table lists this clonotype with many counts. This sequence joins TRBV5-5 and TRBJ2-7; D unresolved. This CDR3 region has 15 residues. Trimming pared 1 base from V and 2 bases from J, leaving 13 bases between. Looked up from germline, CDR1 is SGHKS and CDR2 is YYEKEE (reference sequence). CDR3 protein: CASSLYSGDPYEQYF. DNA of the CDR3: TGTGCCAGCAGCTTGTATTCTGGAGATCCCTACGAGCAGTACTTC.

The chain couples TRBV28 to TRBJ2-1; D remains ambiguous. The length of the CDR3 is 15 residues. V was shortened by 6 bases and J by 3 bases, with 15 bases between the two germline ends. The V gene's germline CDR1 is MDHEN and CDR2 SYDVKM. The CDR3, as DNA: TGTGCCAGCAGCTTAATGGGCTACAGCTACAATGAGCAGTTCTTC. It codes for CASSLMGYSYNEQFF.

The chain couples TRBV3-2 to TRBJ2-7. TRBV3-2 is designated a pseudogene. This CDR3 comprises 12 residues. CDR3 loop: CASSQDKAEQYF. CDR3 sequence (DNA): TGTGCCAGCAGCCAAGATAAAGCGGAACAGTACTTC.

This clonotype was detected ten times or more. The chain employs TRBV20-1 and TRBJ2-3; 8 bases align to TRBD2. The CDR3 length is 15 residues. The junction had 10 bases not matched to a gene; V was cut back by 3 bases and J by 5 bases. CDR1 is DFQATT and CDR2 is SNEGSKA in the germline V gene (reference sequence). This CDR3 reads CSASRPGLGLDTQYF. The CDR3, as DNA: TGCAGTGCTAGTAGACCGGGACTAGGGTTAGATACGCAGTATTTT.

This clonotype was seen at least ten times. The gene calls are TRBV24-1 and TRBJ2-1, with TRBD2 identical over 15 bases. Germline assignment: CDR1 KGHDR and CDR2 SFDVKD. This CDR3 contains 18 residues. The V segment lost 7 bases and the J segment 0 bases; nucleotides outside the gene matches: 6. CDR3 sequence: CATSQGLAGGFSYNEQFF. CDR3 nucleotides: TGTGCCACCAGCCAGGGACTAGCGGGAGGCTTCTCCTACAATGAGCAGTTCTTC.

The sample holds many counts of this clonotype. The chain uses TRBV27 and TRBJ2-7; 12 bases match TRBD2. V lost 3 bases and J lost 3; bases outside the gene matches: 6. The germline gives CDR1 MNHEY, CDR2 SMNVEV (reference sequence). The CDR3 has 16 amino acids. The CDR3 here is CASSFQRLAGVYEQYF. The CDR3 DNA reads as TGTGCCAGCAGTTTCCAAAGACTAGCGGGAGTCTACGAGCAGTACTTC.

The table lists this clonotype with many counts. The V gene is TRBV27, the J gene TRBJ1-2, with TRBD1 matching 9 bases. The germline V gene encodes CDR1 MNHEY and CDR2 SMNVEV (reference sequence). This CDR3 has 15 amino acids. The V and J ends lost 5 bases and 7 bases, in that order; junction bases with no gene match: 11. CDR3 nucleotides: TGTGCCAGCAGTCAAATCGGACAGGGGCGTGGTGGCTACACCTTC. Its protein is CASSQIGQGRGGYTF.

This CDR3 is CSARGLAGGPGNEQFF. The CDR3, as DNA: TGCAGTGCTAGAGGACTAGCGGGAGGGCCTGGGAATGAGCAGTTCTTC. This rearrangement joins TRBV20-1 to TRBJ2-1; 14 positions match TRBD2. After removal of 1 base from V and 7 bases from J, the junction contained 6 bases not matched to a gene. The CDR3 is 16 residues long. Germline V gene sequence: CDR1 DFQATT, CDR2 SNEGSKA (reference sequence).

This clonotype was observed at least ten times. The V gene is TRBV30, the J gene TRBJ2-1; D is possibly TRBD1 or TRBD2 (5 bases each). Trimming pared 3 bases from V and 3 bases from J, leaving 18 bases between. Looked up from germline, CDR1 is GTSNPN and CDR2 is SVGIG (reference sequence). The CDR3 runs 16 residues. The CDR3 protein is CAWRGLDGRVYNEQFF. The CDR3 DNA follows: TGTGCCTGGAGGGGGCTTGATGGGAGAGTCTACAATGAGCAGTTCTTC.

The sample holds many counts of this clonotype. V usage is TRBV28 and J usage is TRBJ1-5; D call uncertain. Germline values: CDR1 MDHEN, CDR2 SYDVKM. Trimming shortened V by 3 bases and J by 8 bases, and 2 bases separated the two germline ends. CDR3 length: 10 amino acids. Written as DNA, the CDR3 is TGTGCCAGCAGTTTTGAGCCCCAGCATTTT. This gives the protein CASSFEPQHF.

In its sample, this clonotype was seen many times. In DNA form, the CDR3 reads TGTGCCAGCAGCTTGAGCGGGAGTGATGTTAATGAGCAGTTCTTC. Protein: CASSLSGSDVNEQFF. The chain uses TRBV11-2 and TRBJ2-1, with 8 bases identical to TRBD2. The V segment lost 3 bases and the J segment 7 bases; nucleotides outside the gene matches: 8. CDR3 length equals 15 residues. Germline lookup yields CDR1 SGHAT and CDR2 FQNNGV.